The 13 T cell receptor beta chains in this list originate from one sample, sequenced in a study of cytomegalovirus exposure and HLA in healthy donors. The PCR had 60 Vbeta and 13 Jbeta primers. The table came from immunoSEQ multiplex PCR; TCRdb's copy has only in-frame clones and leaves some out. Found here are about 99,000 clones, roughly 9.1% of them singletons; the top ten hold about 5%. The sample consisted of PBMCs. The receptors here all came from a middle-aged man in good health and CMV-seropositive.

This clone was detected only a few times. The genes are TRBV18 and TRBJ2-7; 9 bases line up with TRBD1. CDR3 length equals 13 residues. The J segment lost 1 base and the V segment lost 9 bases, leaving 4 bases of the junction unmatched. Germline values: CDR1 KGHSH, CDR2 LQKENI. The CDR3 bases are TGTGCCAGTAGTGGGACAGGGTCCTACGAGCAGTACTTC. Its translation: CASSGTGSYEQYF.

In its sample, this clone was seen a few times. The CDR3: CASSPPRFEAFF. As DNA, the CDR3 is TGTGCCAGCAGCCCCCCCCGGTTTGAAGCTTTCTTT. This chain connects TRBV7-6 to TRBJ1-1, with D uncertain. CDR1 and CDR2 from the germline V gene are SGHVS and FNYEAQ. The CDR3 consists of 12 residues. V shed 5 bases and J shed 7 bases, with 11 bases lying between them.

This clone was observed a handful of times. The chain carries TRBV29-1 and TRBJ2-7; 7 bases are a match to TRBD2. V shed 4 bases and J 5 bases; nucleotides not matched to a gene: 11. The germline V gene has CDR1 SQVTM and CDR2 ANQGSEA. The CDR3 loop spans 14 amino acids. CDR3 amino acids: CSVGRSGIPDEQYF. CDR3 in DNA: TGCAGCGTTGGACGCAGCGGGATTCCCGACGAGCAGTACTTC.

In its sample, this clone was seen a few times. This rearrangement joins TRBV7-9 to TRBJ2-1; D not certain. The germline CDR1 and CDR2 sequences are SEHNR and FQNEAQ (reference sequence). The germline V and J ends were trimmed by 1 base and 1 base, with 11 bases remaining between them. The CDR3 loop spans 16 amino acids. The CDR3 coding sequence is TGTGCCAGCAGCTTAGGTACGGCGGTTTCCTACAATGAGCAGTTCTTC. It codes for CASSLGTAVSYNEQFF.

The chain carries TRBV4-3 and TRBJ1-4, with D perhaps TRBD1 (5 bases). Deletions cut 1 base from V and 4 bases from J, with 22 bases between. The CDR3 contains 19 residues. Germline-derived CDR1 and CDR2 are LGHNA and YSLEER. The CDR3 sequence: CASSQGALGGSRGNEKLFF. CDR3 DNA sequence: TGCGCCAGCAGCCAAGGCGCCCTTGGGGGGAGTCGGGGTAATGAAAAACTGTTTTTT.

This clone was found a few times. The chain carries TRBV6-5 and TRBJ2-7; tentative D call: TRBD1 (5 bases). The V and J ends lost 2 bases and 3 bases respectively, with 11 bases between them. The CDR3 totals 14 residues. From germline, CDR1 is MNHEY and CDR2 SVGAGI. In DNA form, the CDR3 reads TGTGCCAGCAGTTACGGACATCCTGTCTACGAGCAGTACTTC. Translated: CASSYGHPVYEQYF.

This clone has a handful of counts. Other DNA sequences from this sample encode an identical CDR3 as well. The rearrangement joins TRBV9 to TRBJ1-4, with 10 bases aligning to TRBD1. Germline CDR1 SGDLS, CDR2 YYNGEE. The CDR3 runs 14 residues. V lost 4 bases, J lost 5 bases, and 2 bases stayed unmatched. CDR3 in amino acids: CASSLGQGNEKLFF. The CDR3, as DNA: TGTGCCAGCAGCCTGGGACAGGGGAATGAAAAACTGTTTTTT.

This clone was seen only a few times. This chain connects TRBV13 to TRBJ1-5; no clear D. This CDR3 spans 16 amino acids. The germline gives CDR1 PRHDT, CDR2 FYEKMQ (reference sequence). V was pared by 1 base and J by 3 bases, with 13 bases between. The CDR3 reads CASSLEVRQYNQPQHF. The CDR3 DNA sequence: TGTGCCAGCAGCTTAGAGGTCAGACAATACAATCAGCCCCAGCATTTT.

This clone showed up just a few times. The CDR3 DNA follows: TGTGCCAGCAGTTTTTGGAGGGTCGGGAACGAGCAGTACTTC. Its translation is CASSFWRVGNEQYF. This sequence joins TRBV6-6 and TRBJ2-7, with D perhaps TRBD2 (6 bases). This CDR3 contains 14 residues. The germline V gene encodes CDR1 MNHNY and CDR2 SVGAGI (reference sequence). With 4 bases removed from V and 5 bases from J, the gap between germline ends came to 15 bases.

The V gene is TRBV7-3, the J gene TRBJ1-2; tentatively, D is TRBD1 (5 bases). The CDR3 extends over 14 amino acids. Trimming stripped 1 base from V and 7 bases from J, with 13 bases between. Germline lookup yields CDR1 SGHTA and CDR2 FQGTGA. DNA for the CDR3: TGTGCCAGCAGCTTAAACCCGCGGCAGGGTGGCTACACCTTC. It codes for CASSLNPRQGGYTF.

This clone has a handful of counts. The chain combines TRBV4-3 with TRBJ2-5; 14 nucleotides align to TRBD2. The DNA end is more similar to TRBJ2-7, so the J call may be wrong. The germline V gene encodes CDR1 LGHNA and CDR2 YSLEER. The CDR3 extends over 18 amino acids. As DNA, the CDR3 is TGCGCCAGCAGCCAAGAAGGGACTGGGACTAGCGGGAGATACGAGCAGTACTTC. It yields the protein CASSQEGTGTSGRYEQYF.

V and J are TRBV7-2 and TRBJ2-2, with TRBD2 as a possible D gene (6 bases). Germline assignment: CDR1 SGHTA and CDR2 FQGNSA. The V and J ends lost 2 bases and 2 bases respectively, with 15 bases between them. The CDR3 extends over 17 amino acids. The CDR3 sequence is CASSLPGTFTNTGELFF. CDR3 bases: TGTGCCAGCAGCTTACCAGGGACTTTTACTAACACCGGGGAGCTGTTTTTT.

There are a few counts of this clone. The rearrangement uses TRBV6-1 and TRBJ1-1; D is uncertain. Germline V gives CDR1 MNHNS, CDR2 SASEGT. The CDR3 runs 12 residues. V lost 7 bases and J 1 base, leaving 7 bases between the germline ends. In DNA, the CDR3 is TGTGCCAGCAAGGAGGCGAACACTGAAGCTTTCTTT. It codes for CASKEANTEAFF.